The 3 T cell receptor beta chains in this list originate from one sample, sequenced in a study of beta chain features in type 1 diabetes. Study conclusions and caveats: TCRB CDR3s from Type 1 diabetes patients were moderately but significantly shorter in all four CD4+ subsets.

These receptors have no identified antigens. The investigators reverse transcribed all of the isolated RNA, so they sequenced expressed TCRB transcripts. Produced via immunoSEQ multiplex PCR; TCRdb's table is partial and in-frame only. The sample includes hundreds of thousands of clones, more than 13% of them seen just once. Sequencing input: naive CD4+ T cells from blood. These receptors were obtained from a man in his late teens or twenties with type 1 diabetes.

J is TRBJ1-4 and V is TRBV9, with 7 nucleotides matching TRBD1. The CDR3 has 13 amino acids. The germline CDR1 and CDR2 sequences are SGDLS and YYNGEE. Trimming cost V 0 bases and J 11 bases; bases outside gene matches: 4. The CDR3 protein is CASSVVETGKLFF. The DNA of the CDR3 is TGTGCCAGCAGCGTAGTCGAGACAGGGAAACTGTTTTTT.

This clone was seen a handful of times. The identical CDR3 is also encoded by other nucleotide sequences in the sample. In DNA, the CDR3 is TGTGCCAGCAGCGCAACAGATACGCAGTATTTT. It translates to CASSATDTQYF. The rearrangement joins TRBV9 to TRBJ2-3; D is unresolved. Deletions cut 3 bases from V and 3 bases from J, with 2 bases between. CDR1 and CDR2 from the germline V gene are SGDLS and YYNGEE. The length of the CDR3 is 11 residues.

This clone has only a few counts. The chain is built from TRBV19 and TRBJ2-1; D is unresolved. Germline values: CDR1 LNHDA, CDR2 SQIVND (reference sequence). This CDR3 has 11 amino acids. Trimming cost V 4 bases and J 7 bases, with 5 bases left between them. CDR3 sequence reads: CASSTANEQFF. The CDR3 coding sequence is TGTGCCAGTAGTACGGCGAATGAGCAGTTCTTC.